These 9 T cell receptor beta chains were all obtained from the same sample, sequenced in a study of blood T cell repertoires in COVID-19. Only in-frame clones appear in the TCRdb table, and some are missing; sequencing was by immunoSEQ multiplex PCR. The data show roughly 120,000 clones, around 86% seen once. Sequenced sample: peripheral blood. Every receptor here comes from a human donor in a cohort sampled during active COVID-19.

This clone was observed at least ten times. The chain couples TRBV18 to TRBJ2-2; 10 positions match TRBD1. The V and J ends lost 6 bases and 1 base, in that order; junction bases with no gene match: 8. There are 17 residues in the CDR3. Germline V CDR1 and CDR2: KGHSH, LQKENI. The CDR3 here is CASSSDRGLLNTGELFF. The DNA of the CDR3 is TGTGCCAGCTCGTCCGACAGGGGGCTCCTGAACACCGGGGAGCTGTTTTTT.

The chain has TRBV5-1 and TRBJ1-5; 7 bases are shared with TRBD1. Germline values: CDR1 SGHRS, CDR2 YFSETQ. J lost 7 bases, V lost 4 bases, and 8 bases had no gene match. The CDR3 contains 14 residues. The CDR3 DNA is TGCGCCAGCAGCCTTGGGACAGAGGGCCAGCCCCAGCATTTT. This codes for CASSLGTEGQPQHF.

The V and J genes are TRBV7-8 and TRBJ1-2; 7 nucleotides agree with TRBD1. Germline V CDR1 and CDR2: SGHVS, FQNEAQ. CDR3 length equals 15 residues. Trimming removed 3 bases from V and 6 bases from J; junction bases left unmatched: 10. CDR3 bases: TGTGCCAGCAGCTTGAACAGGGGCAGCGCAGATGGCTACACCTTC. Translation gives CASSLNRGSADGYTF.

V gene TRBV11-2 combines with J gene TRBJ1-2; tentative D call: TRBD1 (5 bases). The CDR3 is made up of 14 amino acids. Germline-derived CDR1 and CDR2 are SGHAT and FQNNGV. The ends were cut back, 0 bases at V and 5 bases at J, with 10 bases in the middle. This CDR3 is CASSLDRTSYGYTF. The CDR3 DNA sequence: TGTGCCAGCAGCTTAGACCGGACAAGTTATGGCTACACCTTC. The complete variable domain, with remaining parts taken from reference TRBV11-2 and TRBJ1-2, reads EAGVAQSPRYKIIEKRQSVAFWCNPISGHATLYWYQQILGQGPKLLIQFQNNGVVDDSQLPKDRFSAERLKGVDSTLKIQPAKLEDSAVYLCASSLDRTSYGYTFGSGTRLTVV.

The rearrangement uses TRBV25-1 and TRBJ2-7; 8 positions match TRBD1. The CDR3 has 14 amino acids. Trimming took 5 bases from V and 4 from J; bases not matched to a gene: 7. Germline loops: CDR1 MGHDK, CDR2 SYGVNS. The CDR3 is CASSSGQGLYEQYF. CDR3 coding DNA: TGTGCCAGCAGTTCTGGACAGGGACTTTACGAGCAGTACTTC.

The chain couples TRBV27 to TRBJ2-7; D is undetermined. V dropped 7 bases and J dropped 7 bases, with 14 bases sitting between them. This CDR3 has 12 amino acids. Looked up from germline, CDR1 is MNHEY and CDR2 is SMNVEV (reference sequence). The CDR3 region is CASIKTNGEQYF. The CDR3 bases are TGTGCCAGCATTAAAACCAACGGGGAGCAGTACTTC.

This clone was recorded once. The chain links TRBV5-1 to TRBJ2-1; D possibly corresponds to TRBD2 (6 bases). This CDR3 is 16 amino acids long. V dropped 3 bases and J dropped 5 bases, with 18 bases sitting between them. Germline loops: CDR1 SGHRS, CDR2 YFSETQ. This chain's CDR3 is CASSSLGGDPNNEQFF. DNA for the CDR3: TGCGCCAGCAGCTCCCTGGGGGGAGATCCCAACAATGAGCAGTTCTTC.

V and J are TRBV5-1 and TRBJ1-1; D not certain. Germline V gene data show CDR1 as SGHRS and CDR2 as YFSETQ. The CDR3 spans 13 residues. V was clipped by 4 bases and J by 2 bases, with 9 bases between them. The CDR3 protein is CASSTVSNTEAFF. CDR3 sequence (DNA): TGCGCCAGCAGCACAGTAAGCAACACTGAAGCTTTCTTT.

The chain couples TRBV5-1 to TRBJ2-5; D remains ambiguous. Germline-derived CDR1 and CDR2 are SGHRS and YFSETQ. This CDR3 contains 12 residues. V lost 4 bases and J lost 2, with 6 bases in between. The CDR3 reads CASSPKQETQYF. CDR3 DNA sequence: TGCGCCAGCAGCCCCAAACAAGAGACCCAGTACTTC.